These 17 T cell receptor beta chains came from one sample sequenced in a study of T cells after yellow fever vaccination. TCRdb fed the 5' RACE reads into MiXCR, producing one record per CDR3 protein. The sample has 140,000 to 150,000 distinct CDR3 sequences; 5% to 8% are singletons. The sample here was CD4+ T cells sorted from PBMCs, taken 10 days after the yellow fever booster vaccination. The receptor source for this set is a man between 25 and 39 years old who received the YFV17D yellow fever vaccine.

This clonotype has a count of ten or more. The rearrangement uses TRBV12-2 and TRBJ2-7; the table assigns TRBD1, which was not confirmed against the DNA. TRBV12-2 is classified as a pseudogene. The CDR3 is made up of 15 amino acids. The CDR3, as DNA: TGTGCAAGTCGCTTAATTCCTATGCCCCCTTACGAGCAGTACTTC. It yields the protein CASRLIPMPPYEQYF.

The table lists this clonotype with many counts. V gene TRBV27 combines with J gene TRBJ2-5, with D possibly being TRBD1 (5 bases). Germline values: CDR1 MNHEY, CDR2 SMNVEV (reference sequence). The V end was cut by 3 bases, the J end by 2 bases, with 10 bases between. This CDR3 comprises 14 residues. The CDR3: CASSFVGRQETQYF. The CDR3 DNA reads as TGTGCCAGCAGTTTTGTGGGGCGACAAGAGACCCAGTACTTC.

This clonotype was counted at least ten times. V and J are TRBV20-1 and TRBJ1-4; the D gene is possibly TRBD1 (6 bases). The CDR3 has 14 residues. Germline values: CDR1 DFQATT, CDR2 SNEGSKA (reference sequence). Trimming stripped 2 bases from V and 5 bases from J, with 12 bases between. CDR3 protein: CSARRTVTNEKLFF. The CDR3 DNA follows: TGCAGTGCTAGAAGGACAGTCACGAATGAAAAACTGTTTTTT.

The sample holds many counts of this clonotype. V usage is TRBV5-1 and J usage is TRBJ1-4; D uncertain. V was pared by 4 bases and J by 3 bases, with 22 bases between. The CDR3 runs 18 residues. Germline assignment: CDR1 SGHRS and CDR2 YFSETQ. For the CDR3, the DNA is TGCGCCAGCAGCCTCGCCGACATGGGCGGGAGATCTAATGAAAAACTGTTTTTT. The encoded protein is CASSLADMGGRSNEKLFF.

This clonotype was seen a handful of times. The genes are TRBV7-9 and TRBJ1-2; no firm D call. Between the trimmed V and J ends, which lost 2 bases and 6 bases, there was a span of 10 bases. This CDR3 comprises 13 residues. Germline-derived CDR1 and CDR2 are SEHNR and FQNEAQ (reference sequence). The CDR3, as DNA: TGTGCCAGCAGCTTATCTTCCGGGGATGGCTACACCTTC. This sequence encodes CASSLSSGDGYTF.

The genes are TRBV5-1 and TRBJ2-2, with no clear D. This CDR3 contains 16 residues. V was clipped by 0 bases and J by 2 bases, with 11 bases between them. Germline V gene sequence: CDR1 SGHRS, CDR2 YFSETQ. In DNA, the CDR3 is TGCGCCAGCAGCTTGGGGGATCCGCGAAACACCGGGGAGCTGTTTTTT. It specifies CASSLGDPRNTGELFF.

Ten or more counts support this clonotype. This chain links TRBV6-5 with TRBJ1-6, with 8 bases lining up with TRBD1. V dropped 0 bases and J dropped 8; count of bases not matched to a gene: 6. The CDR3 loop spans 16 amino acids. Germline CDR1 is MNHEY and CDR2 is SVGAGI. CDR3 protein: CASSYSRTGLDSPLHF. CDR3 nucleotide sequence: TGTGCCAGCAGTTACTCAAGGACAGGGTTGGATTCACCCCTCCACTTT.

The genes are TRBV12-5 and TRBJ2-7; D is unclear. Trimming pared 2 bases from V and 7 bases from J, leaving 9 bases between. Germline V CDR1 and CDR2: LGHNT, FRNRAP. The CDR3 has 12 residues. The CDR3, as DNA: TGTGCTAGTGGTTTGAGTAACGGGGAGCAGTACTTC. Amino acid sequence: CASGLSNGEQYF.

This clonotype appeared many times. The genes are TRBV20-1 and TRBJ2-6, with no clear D. The germline V gene encodes CDR1 DFQATT and CDR2 SNEGSKA (reference sequence). CDR3 length: 14 amino acids. The V end lost 6 bases, the J end lost 4 bases, and 13 bases lay between the germline ends. The CDR3 protein is CSATRGFGANVLTF. CDR3 in DNA: TGCAGTGCGACCCGTGGGTTCGGGGCCAACGTCCTGACTTTC.

This clonotype was seen at least ten times. The chain has TRBV7-7 and TRBJ2-5; 8 nucleotides agree with TRBD1. This CDR3 region has 15 residues. CDR1 is SSHAT, CDR2 FNYEAQ, per germline (reference sequence). With V trimmed by 5 bases and J by 2 bases, 7 bases remained unmatched. CDR3 nucleotides: TGTGCCAGCAGCACCCTCGGGACAGGTCAAGAGACCCAGTACTTC. Translation gives CASSTLGTGQETQYF.

Ten or more counts support this clonotype. This chain connects TRBV4-3 to TRBJ2-3; 8 bases are a match to TRBD2. CDR3 size: 16 residues. CDR1 and CDR2 (germline): LGHNA, YSLEER. V shed 3 bases, J shed 1 base, and the junction held 6 bases outside the gene matches. CDR3 sequence: CASSHLAGKGTDTQYF. CDR3 nucleotide sequence: TGCGCCAGCAGCCATTTAGCGGGAAAAGGCACAGATACGCAGTATTTT.

This clonotype was recorded at least ten times. The V call is TRBV5-6, the J call TRBJ1-2; 7 nucleotides agree with TRBD1. The CDR3 loop spans 13 amino acids. Germline CDR1 is SGHDT and CDR2 is YYEEEE. V trimming: 0 bases; J trimming: 8 bases; junction bases outside the gene matches: 4. This chain's CDR3 is CASSLGQGPGYTF. DNA of the CDR3: TGTGCCAGCAGCTTGGGACAGGGTCCCGGCTACACCTTC.

This chain connects TRBV10-3 to TRBJ2-7; 8 bases line up with TRBD1. Germline V gene data show CDR1 as ENHRY and CDR2 as SYGVKD. V was clipped by 6 bases and J by 5 bases; unmatched bases: 3. The CDR3 sequence is 12 residues long. CDR3 sequence reads: CAIRRDRHEQYF. CDR3 DNA: TGTGCCATCAGACGGGACAGGCACGAGCAGTACTTC.

This clonotype was seen repeatedly, ten times or more. This chain uses TRBV6-2 or TRBV6-3 with TRBJ2-1; 9 bases match TRBD2. Looked up from germline, CDR1 is MNHEY and CDR2 is SVGEGT. V lost 2 bases to trimming and J lost 5 bases; unmatched junction nucleotides: 7. This CDR3 has 16 residues. For the CDR3, the DNA is TGTGCCAGCAGTTACCCCGCTAGCGGGAAGAACAATGAGCAGTTCTTC. It codes for CASSYPASGKNNEQFF.

This clonotype appeared many times. This chain uses TRBV6-5 with TRBJ2-3; 7 bases fit TRBD1. The V and J ends lost 2 bases and 1 base, in that order; junction bases with no gene match: 0. The CDR3 is made up of 14 amino acids. Looked up from germline, CDR1 is MNHEY and CDR2 is SVGAGI. The CDR3 sequence: CASSYGTGTDTQYF. CDR3 DNA: TGTGCCAGCAGTTACGGGACAGGCACAGATACGCAGTATTTT.

This clonotype was observed at least ten times. The V and J genes are TRBV20-1 and TRBJ2-7; 8 nucleotides match TRBD2. V lost 3 bases and J lost 6; bases outside the gene matches: 10. Germline V gives CDR1 DFQATT, CDR2 SNEGSKA (reference sequence). The CDR3 contains 14 residues. The CDR3 DNA sequence: TGCAGTGCTAGGCTGGCCGGGAGGGGGGTCGAGCAGTACTTC. Amino acid sequence: CSARLAGRGVEQYF.

This clonotype was detected many times. The rearrangement joins TRBV5-1 to TRBJ2-7, with 8 positions matching TRBD1. CDR3 length: 15 amino acids. J lost 3 bases, V lost 4 bases, and 9 bases had no gene match. CDR1 SGHRS and CDR2 YFSETQ come from the germline V gene. CDR3 sequence reads: CASSEGQGIFYEQYF. Here the CDR3 DNA reads TGCGCCAGCAGCGAAGGACAGGGAATATTCTACGAGCAGTACTTC.